This record concerns one T cell receptor (beta chain) sequence. Its antigen is unknown. Trimming cost V 3 bases and J 9 bases, with 12 bases left between them. Germline V gives CDR1 MNHNS, CDR2 SASEGT. This CDR3 has 14 residues. These data belong to a study of cytomegalovirus exposure and HLA in healthy donors. Notes on the study in general: TCR beta chains numbering more than 150 were designated cytomegalovirus-associated. Some V segments could not be told apart, so they were left out, TRBV6-2 and TRBV6-3 among them. No immune exposure information besides CMV serostatus was available.

PCR involved 60 Vbeta and 13 Jbeta primers. The table came from immunoSEQ multiplex PCR; TCRdb's copy has only in-frame clones and leaves some out. Of 100,000 to 150,000 clones in the sample, 65% to 80% are singletons; the top ten hold around 13%. This TCR came from a woman aged 60-75 years in good health and CMV-seropositive. The V call is TRBV6-1, the J call TRBJ1-6, with D maybe TRBD1 (5 bases). Sequenced: PBMCs. Here the CDR3 reads CASSELGTSSPLHF. The CDR3 DNA reads TGTGCCAGCAGTGAGCTCGGGACTTCTTCACCCCTCCACTTT.